One sample yielded the 21 T cell receptor beta chains listed below, sequenced in a study of OX40 agonist ivuxolimab in advanced cancers. Profiled with immunoSEQ multiplex PCR; TCRdb holds only in-frame clones, not every one. The sample yields about 68,000 clones, around nine tenths seen once. The specimen was CD4+ or CD8+ T cells sorted from blood, collected in a trial of the OX40 agonist ivuxolimab. The receptors here all came from an adult with an advanced solid tumor such as melanoma, head and neck, liver or kidney cancer.

The J gene is TRBJ1-5, the V gene TRBV19; no firm D call. The CDR3 has 15 amino acids. Germline V gene sequence: CDR1 LNHDA, CDR2 SQIVND (reference sequence). V was shortened by 5 bases and J by 0 bases, with 11 bases between the two germline ends. CDR3 bases: TGTGCCAGTAGTTTTAGTCAGTCTAGCAATCAGCCCCAGCATTTT. Protein product: CASSFSQSSNQPQHF.

This clone was counted only a few times. This chain links TRBV6-5 with TRBJ1-2; D not certain. This CDR3 is 13 amino acids long. Germline assignment: CDR1 MNHEY and CDR2 SVGAGI. V lost 0 bases, J lost 7 bases, and 9 bases lay in between. In nucleotides, the CDR3 is TGTGCCAGCAGTTACTCGAGAGGATCTGGCTACACCTTC. Translation: CASSYSRGSGYTF.

The V and J genes are TRBV6-1 and TRBJ2-5, with D perhaps matching TRBD2 (7 bases). This CDR3 comprises 14 residues. Germline CDR1 and CDR2: MNHNS and SASEGT. The V end was cut by 6 bases, the J end by 5 bases, with 16 bases between. CDR3 coding DNA: TGTGCCAGCAGGAGGGGGTTGCGGGGGGAGACCCAGTACTTC. Its protein is CASRRGLRGETQYF.

The chain is built from TRBV18 and TRBJ2-7, with TRBD1 as a possible D gene (5 bases). The CDR3 contains 14 residues. Trimming removed 3 bases at V and 7 bases at J, with 16 bases between. In germline, CDR1 is KGHSH, CDR2 LQKENI. CDR3 nucleotide sequence: TGTGCCAGCTCACCCGGACATGGTACGATGGAGCAGTACTTC. Encoded protein: CASSPGHGTMEQYF.

The gene calls are TRBV19 and TRBJ1-1; no clear D gene. The V end was cut by 7 bases, the J end by 3 bases, with 15 bases between. This CDR3 has 14 residues. Germline lookup yields CDR1 LNHDA and CDR2 SQIVND (reference sequence). This chain's CDR3 is CASKLVGGDTEAFF. DNA for the CDR3: TGTGCCAGTAAGTTAGTCGGTGGGGACACTGAAGCTTTCTTT.

The chain uses TRBV5-1 and TRBJ2-7, with TRBD2 matching 8 bases. Trimming took 6 bases from V and 6 from J; bases not matched to a gene: 11. The CDR3 contains 14 residues. Germline values: CDR1 SGHRS, CDR2 YFSETQ. CDR3 nucleotides: TGCGCCAGCACCACAGCGGGAGCCGGGCGCGAGCAGTACTTC. Translating it yields CASTTAGAGREQYF.

This clone was observed once. The J gene is TRBJ2-3, the V gene TRBV21-1; the table's D call, TRBD1, has no DNA check behind it. TRBV21-1 is designated a pseudogene. The CDR3 is made up of 14 amino acids. The CDR3 DNA is TGTGCCAGCAGCAACTACCAGGCTGTAGATACGCAGTATTTT. Translation: CASSNYQAVDTQYF.

The chain carries TRBV28 and TRBJ2-5; 8 nucleotides line up with TRBD2. The end of the DNA is better explained by TRBJ2-7, so the J call may be wrong. CDR1 and CDR2 (germline): MDHEN, SYDVKM. The CDR3 has 15 residues. CDR3 amino acids: CASSSESGSGNEQYF. DNA of the CDR3: TGTGCCAGCAGTTCGGAAAGCGGGAGCGGCAACGAGCAGTACTTC.

The chain uses TRBV14 and TRBJ2-1, with a weak D call TRBD2 (5 bases). The length of the CDR3 is 14 residues. The germline V gene encodes CDR1 SGHDN and CDR2 FVKESK. The V end lost 2 bases, the J end lost 10 bases, and 15 bases lay between the germline ends. The CDR3 is CASSQYGLSFEQFF. CDR3 coding DNA: TGTGCCAGCAGCCAATACGGACTCTCTTTCGAGCAGTTCTTC.

V usage is TRBV27 and J usage is TRBJ1-2; D perhaps matches TRBD1 (5 bases). CDR1 is MNHEY and CDR2 is SMNVEV in the germline V gene (reference sequence). The germline V and J ends were trimmed by 5 bases and 4 bases, with 11 bases remaining between them. The CDR3 is 13 residues long. The CDR3, as DNA: TGTGCCAGCAGTCCAGACAGCCGCTATGGCTACACCTTC. It translates to CASSPDSRYGYTF.

This clone appeared once. This chain joins TRBV6-1 and TRBJ1-2; 7 bases match TRBD1. Trimming at V came to 3 bases and at J to 4 bases, leaving 17 bases not matched to a gene. The CDR3 covers 18 residues. Germline CDR1 MNHNS, CDR2 SASEGT. The CDR3 nucleotides are TGTGCCAGCAGTGAGGGGAGTGGGGGTTTAGCAGGGGGCTATGGCTACACCTTC. Encoded protein: CASSEGSGGLAGGYGYTF.

The gene calls are TRBV30 and TRBJ1-3, with a tentative D call TRBD1 (5 bases). Trimming shortened V by 0 bases and J by 0 bases, and 6 bases separated the two germline ends. The CDR3 is 14 amino acids. Germline V gene lookup returns CDR1 GTSNPN and CDR2 SVGIG (reference sequence). CDR3: CAWSVGGSGNTIYF. In DNA, the CDR3 is TGTGCCTGGAGTGTCGGGGGCTCTGGAAACACCATATATTTT.

This chain connects TRBV7-8 to TRBJ1-5, with D unclear. V was pared by 1 base and J by 2 bases, with 6 bases between. The CDR3 extends over 14 amino acids. The germline CDR1 and CDR2 sequences are SGHVS and FQNEAQ. CDR3 in DNA: TGTGCCAGCAGCTTAGGTACAGGCAATCAGCCCCAGCATTTT. Protein: CASSLGTGNQPQHF.

On this clone: This sample also contains other DNA sequences that code for the same CDR3. The V call is TRBV19, the J call TRBJ1-5; D unresolved. In germline, CDR1 is LNHDA, CDR2 SQIVND (reference sequence). This CDR3 is built from 14 residues. The germline V and J ends were trimmed by 2 bases and 4 bases, with 9 bases remaining between them. CDR3 sequence: CASSIPGRNQPQHF. CDR3 in DNA: TGTGCCAGTAGTATACCTGGCAGAAATCAGCCCCAGCATTTT. The full variable domain, in which reference TRBV19 and TRBJ1-5 provide the parts outside the CDR3, is DGGITQSPKYLFRKEGQNVTLSCEQNLNHDAMYWYRQDPGQGLRLIYYSQIVNDFQKGDIAEGYSVSREKKESFPLTVTSAQKNPTAFYLCASSIPGRNQPQHFGDGTRLSIL.

In this sample, this clone turned up a few times. The chain carries TRBV4-2 and TRBJ1-1, with D tentatively TRBD1 (5 bases). Germline V CDR1 and CDR2: LGHNA, YNFKEQ. The CDR3 sequence is 13 residues long. The V end lost 1 base, the J end lost 9 bases, and 12 bases lay between the germline ends. CDR3 in amino acids: CASSQGQGEKAFF. The DNA of the CDR3 is TGTGCCAGCAGCCAAGGCCAGGGTGAGAAAGCTTTCTTT.

V and J are TRBV11-2 and TRBJ2-1, with D unresolved. There are 14 residues in the CDR3. V was clipped by 5 bases and J by 0 bases, with 8 bases between them. The germline gives CDR1 SGHAT, CDR2 FQNNGV. The CDR3 DNA sequence: TGTGCCAGCAGCCCATCGAACTCCTACAATGAGCAGTTCTTC. This translates into CASSPSNSYNEQFF.

This chain joins TRBV27 and TRBJ1-5; tentatively, D is TRBD1 (5 bases). The CDR3 is 15 amino acids. Germline CDR1 and CDR2: MNHEY and SMNVEV (reference sequence). The ends were cut back, 1 base at V and 4 bases at J, with 11 bases in the middle. Here the CDR3 DNA reads TGTGCCAGCAGTTTATGGGGCAGGCAGAATCAGCCCCAGCATTTT. It codes for CASSLWGRQNQPQHF.

The chain has TRBV6-1 and TRBJ2-3, with D maybe TRBD2 (6 bases). The germline V gene has CDR1 MNHNS and CDR2 SASEGT. Trimming cost V 2 bases and J 2 bases, with 11 bases left between them. The CDR3 extends over 15 amino acids. The CDR3 region is CASSELAGTTDTQYF. The CDR3 DNA follows: TGTGCCAGCAGTGAACTGGCGGGAACCACAGATACGCAGTATTTT.

The genes are TRBV5-1 and TRBJ1-6; unclear D gene. The ends were cut back, 0 bases at V and 7 bases at J, with 11 bases in the middle. There are 15 residues in the CDR3. Germline V gene lookup returns CDR1 SGHRS and CDR2 YFSETQ. CDR3 bases: TGCGCCAGCAGCTTGGAAGGGCTTTGGAATTCACCCCTCCACTTT. This codes for CASSLEGLWNSPLHF.

The chain combines TRBV18 with TRBJ2-5; D not resolved. The CDR3 length is 13 residues. Germline V lookup: CDR1 KGHSH, CDR2 LQKENI. Trimming took off 6 bases at V and 6 bases at J, with 14 bases between the two ends. CDR3: CASSMGQGKTQYF. The DNA for the CDR3 is TGTGCCAGCTCCATGGGTCAAGGAAAGACCCAGTACTTC.

The V and J genes are TRBV19 and TRBJ2-5; 9 bases match TRBD1. Per the germline V gene, CDR1 is LNHDA and CDR2 is SQIVND (reference sequence). V lost 5 bases, J lost 5 bases, and 3 bases stayed unmatched. This CDR3 comprises 13 residues. CDR3 protein: CASSDRGGETQYF. CDR3 DNA: TGTGCCAGTAGTGACAGGGGGGGGGAGACCCAGTACTTC.